The rows below give T cell receptor beta chains drawn from one sample of a study of T cells in Graves' hyperthyroidism and ophthalmopathy. Via MiXCR, TCRdb re-called the multiplex PCR reads, giving one row per CDR3 protein. The table shows 530,000 or so distinct CDR3 sequences, with roughly 46% occurring only once. Sequencing was done on a sample of peripheral blood or thyroid tissue (not recorded which). These receptors all come from a woman in her late teens or twenties with Graves' hyperthyroidism. The CDR3 runs from the conserved cysteine through the conserved F or W. Fields, in order: CDR3 length, V gene, clone size, D gene, J gene, CDR3 protein, CDR3 DNA. The D gene is left open where the match is weak. Rows give clone size only sometimes, using once, few, many, or a class for an expanded clone.

>15|TRBV20-1|-|-|TRBJ2-5
CSARNGGGDQETQYF
TGCAGTGCTAGAAATGGGGGAGGAGATCAAGAGACCCAGTACTTC
>17|TRBV6-1|few|TRBD2|TRBJ2-5
CASRAGLAGGDQETQYF
TGTGCCAGCAGGGCCGGACTAGCGGGTGGGGATCAAGAGACCCAGTACTTC
>12|TRBV7-2|once|TRBD1|TRBJ2-5
CASGTVHQPQYF
TGTGCCAGCGGGACAGTTCATCAGCCCCAGTACTTC
>14|TRBV7-9|many|-|TRBJ1-1
CASSLPDRNTEAFF
TGTGCCAGCAGCTTACCCGACCGGAACACTGAAGCTTTCTTT
>14|TRBV4-1|-|TRBD1|TRBJ2-7
CASSQSGQGYEQYF
TGCGCCAGCAGCCAATCGGGACAGGGCTACGAGCAGTACTTC
>14|TRBV10-2|many|TRBD2|TRBJ2-7
CASTTSGRSYEQYF
TGCGCCAGCACGACTAGCGGGAGGTCCTACGAGCAGTACTTC
>15|TRBV6-2/TRBV6-3|many|-|TRBJ1-2
CASRRQVGANYGYTF
TGTGCCAGCAGGAGACAGGTCGGAGCTAACTATGGCTACACCTTC
>15|TRBV29-1|-|-|TRBJ1-5
CSLQEEQSSNQPQHF
TGCAGCTTACAAGAGGAACAGAGTAGCAATCAGCCCCAGCATTTT
>11|TRBV11-2|many|-|TRBJ2-7
CASRTTYEQYF
TGTGCCAGCAGGACTACCTACGAGCAGTACTTC
>12|TRBV20-1|many|-|TRBJ2-7
CSAIPSLYEQYF
TGCAGTGCTATCCCTAGCCTCTACGAGCAGTACTTC
>15|TRBV20-1|many|TRBD2|TRBJ2-3
CSALPLAESTDTQYF
TGCAGTGCTCTGCCACTAGCGGAAAGCACAGATACGCAGTATTTT
>15|TRBV29-1|-|TRBD1|TRBJ1-5
CSVTTGEESNQPQHF
TGCAGCGTTACGACAGGGGAGGAGAGCAATCAGCCCCAGCATTTT
>15|TRBV7-3|-|-|TRBJ2-6
CASSLARDRDNVLTF
TGTGCCAGCAGCCTAGCGAGGGACAGAGACAACGTCCTGACTTTC
>18|TRBV5-1|many|-|TRBJ2-6
CASSLEGQASSGANVLTF
TGCGCCAGCAGCTTGGAGGGGCAGGCGAGCTCTGGGGCCAACGTCCTGACTTTC
>13|TRBV29-1|many|TRBD1|TRBJ2-7
CSVDLAGRGKQYF
TGCAGCGTTGACCTAGCCGGCAGGGGGAAGCAGTACTTC
>19|TRBV5-1|-|TRBD1|TRBJ1-5
CASSLLTKQGAESNQPQHF
TGCGCCAGCAGCTTATTAACTAAACAGGGGGCAGAGAGCAATCAGCCCCAGCATTTT
>15|TRBV6-5|many|-|TRBJ2-7
CASSEGRGFSYEQYF
TGTGCCAGCAGTGAAGGCAGGGGCTTCTCCTACGAGCAGTACTTC
>11|TRBV2|-|-|TRBJ2-4
CASSEGIIQYF
TGTGCCAGCAGTGAAGGAATCATTCAGTACTTC
>15|TRBV20-1|many|-|TRBJ1-6
CSARIRGTSYSPLHF
TGCAGTGCTAGGATTAGGGGGACAAGTTATTCACCCCTCCACTTT
>15|TRBV7-9|-|-|TRBJ2-1
CASSFLARDHNEQFF
TGTGCCAGCAGCTTTCTAGCGCGAGATCACAATGAGCAGTTCTTC
>15|TRBV18|-|TRBD1|TRBJ2-7
CASSPWDRGNHEQYF
TGTGCCAGCTCACCATGGGACAGGGGGAACCACGAGCAGTACTTC
>13|TRBV18|many|TRBD1|TRBJ2-7
CASSPTGVYEQYF
TGTGCCAGCTCTCCGACAGGGGTCTACGAGCAGTACTTC
>15|TRBV10-3|-|-|TRBJ1-4
CAISESGRGNEKLFF
TGTGCCATCAGTGAGTCGGGTCGCGGGAACGAAAAACTGTTTTTT
>14|TRBV7-3|many|-|TRBJ1-1
CASSTESGSLEAFF
TGTGCCAGCAGCACCGAATCGGGGAGTCTTGAAGCTTTCTTT
>17|TRBV12-3/TRBV12-4|many|TRBD1|TRBJ1-5
CASSFDRGQSSNQPQHF
TGTGCCAGCAGTTTTGACAGGGGGCAGAGTAGCAATCAGCCCCAGCATTTT
>13|TRBV29-1|many|-|TRBJ1-2
CSVVPRVGSGYTF
TGCAGCGTTGTTCCCAGGGTGGGATCCGGCTACACCTTC
>13|TRBV6-5|-|-|TRBJ1-5
CASSYSVSQPQHF
TGTGCCAGCAGTTACTCGGTAAGTCAGCCCCAGCACTTT
>16|TRBV5-1|-|-|TRBJ2-6
CASSGPFSSGANVLTF
TGCGCCAGCAGCGGGCCCTTTAGCTCTGGGGCCAACGTCCTGACTTTC
>14|TRBV9|-|-|TRBJ2-7
CASTSSTGSGEQYF
TGTGCCAGCACCTCTTCTACAGGGAGCGGCGAGCAGTACTTC
>12|TRBV10-3|many|-|TRBJ2-2
CAIRQGSGELFF
TGTGCCATCAGGCAGGGTTCCGGGGAGCTGTTTTTT
>15|TRBV9|-|-|TRBJ1-2
CASSVHDPPNYGYTF
TGTGCCAGCAGCGTACATGATCCTCCCAACTATGGCTACACCTTC
>15|TRBV7-2|-|TRBD1|TRBJ2-5
CASSIGTGANGTQYF
TGTGCCAGCAGCATAGGGACAGGGGCGAATGGGACCCAGTACTTC
>16|TRBV7-6|-|-|TRBJ1-2
CASSSAGGYGVDGYTF
TGTGCCAGCAGCTCCGCTGGGGGATACGGGGTGGATGGCTACACCTTC
>20|TRBV7-3|-|TRBD1|TRBJ2-7
CASSQSLGTGMATHWGEQYF
TGTGCCAGCAGCCAATCCCTTGGGACAGGAATGGCAACCCACTGGGGAGAGCAGTACTTC
>13|TRBV18|-|-|TRBJ2-5
CASSPSEAETQYF
TGTGCCAGCTCACCCTCAGAGGCCGAGACCCAGTACTTC
>14|TRBV4-3|many|-|TRBJ2-2
CASSQPFSAGELFF
TGCGCCAGCAGCCAGCCCTTTAGTGCCGGGGAGCTGTTTTTT
>14|TRBV7-9|-|-|TRBJ2-5
CASSPVDEGETQYF
TGTGCCAGCAGCCCAGTTGACGAGGGGGAGACCCAGTACTTC
>11|TRBV20-1|-|-|TRBJ2-5
CSARSQETQNF
TGCAGTGCTAGGTCCCAAGAGACCCAGAACTTC